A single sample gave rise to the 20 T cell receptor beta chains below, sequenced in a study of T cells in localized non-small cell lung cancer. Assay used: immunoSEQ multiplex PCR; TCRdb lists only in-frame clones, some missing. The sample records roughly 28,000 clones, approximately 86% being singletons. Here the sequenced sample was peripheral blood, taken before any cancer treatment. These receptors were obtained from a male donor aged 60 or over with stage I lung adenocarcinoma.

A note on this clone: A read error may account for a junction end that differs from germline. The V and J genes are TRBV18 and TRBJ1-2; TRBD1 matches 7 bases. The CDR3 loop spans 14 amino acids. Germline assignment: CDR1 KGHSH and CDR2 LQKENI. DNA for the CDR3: TGTGCCAGCTCCCCACCGGACAGGAACTATGGCTACACCTTC. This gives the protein CASSPPDRNYGYTF. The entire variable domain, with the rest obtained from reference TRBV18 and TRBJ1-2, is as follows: NAGVMQNPRHLVRRRGQEARLRCSPMKGHSHVYWYRQLPEEGLKFMVYLQKENIIDESGMPKERFSAEFPKEGPSILRIQQVVRGDSAAYFCASSPPDRNYGYTFGSGTRLTVV.

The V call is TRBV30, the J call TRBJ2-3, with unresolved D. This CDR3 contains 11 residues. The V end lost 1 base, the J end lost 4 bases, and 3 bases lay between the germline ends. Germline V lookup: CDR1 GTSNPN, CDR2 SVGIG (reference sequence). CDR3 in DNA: TGTGCCTGGAGTGGTGCAGATACGCAGTATTTT. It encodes CAWSGADTQYF.

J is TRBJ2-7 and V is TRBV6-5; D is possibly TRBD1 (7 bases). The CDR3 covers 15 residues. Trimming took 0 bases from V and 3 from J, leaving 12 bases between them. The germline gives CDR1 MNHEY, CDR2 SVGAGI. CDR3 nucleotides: TGTGCCAGCAGTTACTCGAGACAGGGAGGCTACGAGCAGTACTTC. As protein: CASSYSRQGGYEQYF.

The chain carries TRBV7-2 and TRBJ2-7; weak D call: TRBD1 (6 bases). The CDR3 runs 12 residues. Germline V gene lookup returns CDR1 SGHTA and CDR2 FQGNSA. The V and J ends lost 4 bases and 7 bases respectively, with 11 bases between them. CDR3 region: CASSSFRGEQYF. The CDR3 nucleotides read TGTGCCAGCAGCTCATTCAGGGGTGAGCAGTACTTC.

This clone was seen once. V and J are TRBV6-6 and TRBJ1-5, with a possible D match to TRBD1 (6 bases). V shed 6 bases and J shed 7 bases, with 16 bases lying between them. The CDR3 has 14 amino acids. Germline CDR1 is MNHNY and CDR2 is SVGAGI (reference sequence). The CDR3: CASREGGERQPQHF. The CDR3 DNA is TGTGCCAGCAGAGAAGGGGGTGAGAGACAGCCCCAGCATTTT.

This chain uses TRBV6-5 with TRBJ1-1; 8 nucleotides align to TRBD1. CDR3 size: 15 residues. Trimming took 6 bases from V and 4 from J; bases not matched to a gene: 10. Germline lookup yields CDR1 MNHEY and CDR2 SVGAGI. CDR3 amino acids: CASSYDRGSSTEAFF. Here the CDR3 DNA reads TGTGCCAGCAGCTACGACAGGGGTTCGAGCACTGAAGCTTTCTTT.

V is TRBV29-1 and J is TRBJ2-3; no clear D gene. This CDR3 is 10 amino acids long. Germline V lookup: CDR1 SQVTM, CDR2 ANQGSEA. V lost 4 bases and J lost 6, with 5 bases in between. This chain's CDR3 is CSVGGDTQYF. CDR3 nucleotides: TGCAGCGTTGGGGGTGATACGCAGTATTTT.

The CDR3 nucleotides read TGTGCCAGCAGGAAGGAACAGGGAGTCAATCAGCCCCAGCATTTT. This translates into CASRKEQGVNQPQHF. The chain uses TRBV28 and TRBJ1-5; D perhaps matches TRBD1 (6 bases). V lost 6 bases and J 3 bases, leaving 15 bases between the germline ends. The germline V gene has CDR1 MDHEN and CDR2 SYDVKM. The CDR3 length is 15 residues. The full variable domain, in which reference TRBV28 and TRBJ1-5 provide the parts outside the CDR3, is DVKVTQSSRYLVKRTGEKVFLECVQDMDHENMFWYRQDPGLGLRLIYFSYDVKMKEKGDIPEGYSVSREKKERFSLILESASTNQTSMYLCASRKEQGVNQPQHFGDGTRLSIL.

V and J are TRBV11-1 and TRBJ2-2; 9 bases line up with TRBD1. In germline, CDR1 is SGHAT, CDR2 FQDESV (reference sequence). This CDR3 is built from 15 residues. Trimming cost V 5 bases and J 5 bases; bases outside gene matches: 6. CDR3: CASSRGTGMTGELFF. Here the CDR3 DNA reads TGTGCCAGCAGCCGCGGGACAGGGATGACCGGGGAGCTGTTTTTT.

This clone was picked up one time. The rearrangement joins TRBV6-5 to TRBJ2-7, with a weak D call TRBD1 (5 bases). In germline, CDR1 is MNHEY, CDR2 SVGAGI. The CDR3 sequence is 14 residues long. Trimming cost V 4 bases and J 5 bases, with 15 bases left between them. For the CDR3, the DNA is TGTGCCAGCAGTTTCTCCTCAGGGTCCCACGAGCAGTACTTC. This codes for CASSFSSGSHEQYF.

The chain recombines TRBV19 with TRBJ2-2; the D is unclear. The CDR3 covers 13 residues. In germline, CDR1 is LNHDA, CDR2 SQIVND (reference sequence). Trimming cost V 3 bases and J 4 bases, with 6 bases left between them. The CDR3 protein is CASSIVGTGELFF. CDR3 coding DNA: TGTGCCAGTAGTATTGTGGGCACCGGGGAGCTGTTTTTT.

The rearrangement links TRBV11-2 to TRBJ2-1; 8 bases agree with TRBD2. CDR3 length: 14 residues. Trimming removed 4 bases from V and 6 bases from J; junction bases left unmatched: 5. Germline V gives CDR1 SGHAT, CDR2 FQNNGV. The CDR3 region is CASSSIAGFNEQFF. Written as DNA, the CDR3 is TGTGCCAGCAGCTCGATAGCGGGGTTCAATGAGCAGTTCTTC.

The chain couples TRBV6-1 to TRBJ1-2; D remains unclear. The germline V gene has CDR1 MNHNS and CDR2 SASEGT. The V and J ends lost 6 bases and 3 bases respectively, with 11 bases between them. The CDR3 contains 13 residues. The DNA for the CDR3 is TGTGCCAGCAGAATGACCGGCTACTATGGCTACACCTTC. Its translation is CASRMTGYYGYTF.

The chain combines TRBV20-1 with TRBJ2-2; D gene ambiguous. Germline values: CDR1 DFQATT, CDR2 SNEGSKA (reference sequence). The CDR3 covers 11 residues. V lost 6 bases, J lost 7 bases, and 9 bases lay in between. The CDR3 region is CSAALNGELFF. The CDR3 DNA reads TGCAGTGCGGCCCTCAACGGGGAGCTGTTTTTT.

The DNA of the CDR3 is TGTGCCAGCAGCTGGGGACGGGCAGGTGGCTACACCTTC. It encodes CASSWGRAGGYTF. This chain uses TRBV5-6 with TRBJ1-2; tentative D call: TRBD1 (5 bases). The CDR3 is 13 residues long. V was shortened by 3 bases and J by 7 bases, with 13 bases between the two germline ends. CDR1 and CDR2 from the germline V gene are SGHDT and YYEEEE.

CDR3 sequence (DNA): TGTGCCAGCAGTACCCAGGGGGCGGGAGGGGCCAACGTCCTGACTTTC. This codes for CASSTQGAGGANVLTF. The chain has TRBV28 and TRBJ2-6; 8 nucleotides line up with TRBD1. CDR1 is MDHEN and CDR2 is SYDVKM in the germline V gene. V was clipped by 5 bases and J by 4 bases; unmatched bases: 7. The CDR3 has 16 amino acids.

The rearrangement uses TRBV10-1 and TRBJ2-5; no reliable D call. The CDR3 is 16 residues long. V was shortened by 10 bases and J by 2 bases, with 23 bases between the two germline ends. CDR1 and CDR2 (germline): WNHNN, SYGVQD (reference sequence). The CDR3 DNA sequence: TGCGCCATTGCCGGGCTGACACAAATTTTACAAGAGACCCAGTACTTC. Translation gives CAIAGLTQILQETQYF.

CDR3 DNA: TGTGCCAGCACCGGACAGGGCACGGCCGTAGGGGAGCTGTTTTTT. Its protein is CASTGQGTAVGELFF. The V call is TRBV2, the J call TRBJ2-2; TRBD1 matches 8 bases. Germline V CDR1 and CDR2: SNHLY, FYNNEI. The CDR3 contains 15 residues. Trimming cost V 7 bases and J 8 bases; bases outside gene matches: 12.

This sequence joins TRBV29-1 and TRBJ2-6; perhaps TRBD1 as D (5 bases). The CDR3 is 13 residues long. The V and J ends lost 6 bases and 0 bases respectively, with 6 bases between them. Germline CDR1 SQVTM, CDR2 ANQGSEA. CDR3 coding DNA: TGCAGCGTCCAGGGCTCTGGGGCCAACGTCCTGACTTTC. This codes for CSVQGSGANVLTF.

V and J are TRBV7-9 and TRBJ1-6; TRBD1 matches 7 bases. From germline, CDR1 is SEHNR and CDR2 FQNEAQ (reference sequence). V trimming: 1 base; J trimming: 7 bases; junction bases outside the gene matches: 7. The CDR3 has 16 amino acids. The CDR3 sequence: CASSLGWDSRNSPLHF. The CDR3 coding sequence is TGTGCCAGCAGCTTAGGTTGGGACAGCCGAAATTCACCCCTCCACTTT.